This T cell receptor (beta chain) stems from a study of blood T cell repertoires in COVID-19. Study-wide background: The United States, Italy and Spain provided the acute and convalescent COVID-19 samples. The analysed material was cDNA or gDNA that came from T cells, B-cell-depleted T cells, or PBMCs.

V was pared by 5 bases and J by 8 bases, with 7 bases of the junction left unmatched. This CDR3 comprises 13 residues. Germline V gene sequence: CDR1 SGHAT, CDR2 FQNNGV. Under the authors' procedure: Amplification from reference gene primers served as the basis for estimated nucleated cell counts. Here immunoSEQ multiplex PCR was the method, and the copy in TCRdb shows in-frame clones only, minus some. That table is the source of V, J and clone size, and D and trimming were worked out from the DNA. In the table there are a few hundred thousand clones, 88% of which are singletons. The clonotype originates from a man in his 70s with acute or convalescent COVID-19. The chain links TRBV11-2 to TRBJ1-1; 8 nucleotides line up with TRBD1. Source material: peripheral blood. The CDR3 DNA reads TGTGCCAGCAGCATCGGACAGGGACAAGAAGCTTTCTTT. It translates to CASSIGQGQEAFF.